This TCR beta chain was captured in a study of early T cells in non-severe SARS-CoV-2 infection. Study-level background: Chains were unpaired, as sequencing was done on bulk RNA from unsorted whole blood.

Study conclusions and caveats: Reliance on VDJdb matching favored anti-spike CD8 responses; private and CD4 specificities were missed.

Unique molecular identifiers were attached to individual cDNA molecules. MiXCR, run by TCRdb on the 5' RACE reads, gives a single entry per CDR3 protein. Among tens of thousands of distinct CDR3 sequences listed, around 15% were seen once. Comment on this clonotype: The antigen is undetermined.

Sample: whole blood. The receptor comes from an adult who was a healthcare worker with PCR-confirmed SARS-CoV-2 infection or an uninfected control (not recorded which).

The CDR3 DNA follows: TGTGCCTCCTCGGGGGTTGCGAATGAAAAACTGTTTTTT. Encoded protein: CASSGVANEKLFF. The chain has TRBV30 and TRBJ1-4, with D possibly being TRBD1 (5 bases). This CDR3 region has 13 residues. The germline gives CDR1 GTSNPN, CDR2 SVGIG (reference sequence). V gave up 7 bases and J gave up 5 bases, with 14 bases separating them.